Following are 22 T cell receptor beta chains from one sample sequenced in a study of blood T cell repertoires in COVID-19. Sequencing used immunoSEQ multiplex PCR; TCRdb keeps in-frame clones, though not all of them. The sample lists 180,000 or so clones, around 85% seen once, with 15% to 20% in the top ten. The sequenced sample was peripheral blood. Every receptor here comes from a person between 70 and 80 years old with COVID-19, enrolled during active disease.

V and J are TRBV7-2 and TRBJ1-4; D is unresolved. Per the germline V gene, CDR1 is SGHTA and CDR2 is FQGNSA. Trimming left V 5 bases short and J 4 bases short, with 5 bases between. CDR3 size: 12 residues. CDR3 coding DNA: TGTGCCAGCAGCCGTAATAATGAAAAACTGTTTTTT. It codes for CASSRNNEKLFF.

This chain connects TRBV6-6 to TRBJ2-7, with TRBD2 matching over 7 bases. The CDR3 contains 15 residues. Germline lookup yields CDR1 MNHNY and CDR2 SVGAGI (reference sequence). V was pared by 4 bases and J by 4 bases, with 10 bases of the junction left unmatched. The CDR3 DNA sequence: TGTGCCAGCAGTTTAGCATCGCGGGGGAGGTACGAGCAGTACTTC. Amino acid sequence: CASSLASRGRYEQYF.

This chain connects TRBV29-1 to TRBJ2-7; the D gene is possibly TRBD1 (7 bases). The germline CDR1 and CDR2 sequences are SQVTM and ANQGSEA. The CDR3 covers 12 residues. CDR3 nucleotides: TGCAGTGGTCGGAGGGGGCAGTACGAGCAGTACTTC. It is translated as CSGRRGQYEQYF.

The chain has TRBV4-1 and TRBJ2-1; 8 bases are shared with TRBD2. CDR3 length: 16 residues. V gave up 2 bases and J gave up 7 bases; unmatched junction bases: 10. Germline CDR1 and CDR2: MGHRA and YSYEKL. The CDR3 DNA follows: TGCGCCAGCAGCCAACTTAGCGGGATAAAGGGGAATGAGCAGTTCTTC. Amino acid sequence: CASSQLSGIKGNEQFF.

The V and J genes are TRBV4-1 and TRBJ2-2; the match to TRBD2 covers 8 bases. The CDR3 totals 17 residues. CDR1 MGHRA and CDR2 YSYEKL come from the germline V gene. J was trimmed by 4 bases and V by 0 bases; bases with no gene match: 7. DNA for the CDR3: TGCGCCAGCAGCCAAGAAGTGAGCGGGAGACCCACCGGGGAGCTGTTTTTT. Protein: CASSQEVSGRPTGELFF.

The chain links TRBV10-3 to TRBJ1-6, with TRBD1 identical over 10 bases. The CDR3 has 14 residues. Germline CDR1 is ENHRY and CDR2 is SYGVKD. V gave up 6 bases and J gave up 10 bases; unmatched junction bases: 6. The CDR3 protein is CAIRGTGDGSPLHF. The CDR3 region has the DNA TGTGCCATCAGGGGGACAGGGGATGGGTCACCCCTCCACTTT.

The CDR3 sequence is CASSLTPGQRYHQPQHF. The CDR3 DNA is TGTGCCAGCAGCCTCACACCCGGACAGCGATACCATCAGCCCCAGCATTTT. The chain employs TRBV11-3 and TRBJ1-5; D may be TRBD1 (6 bases). The CDR3 is 17 amino acids. V lost 5 bases to trimming and J lost 5 bases, with 22 bases between them. Germline V gene data show CDR1 as SGHNT and CDR2 as YENEEA.

The chain combines TRBV25-1 with TRBJ1-5; a weak D match, TRBD1 (5 bases). CDR3 length: 13 residues. V lost 3 bases, J lost 9 bases, and 12 bases lay in between. Germline V gene data show CDR1 as MGHDK and CDR2 as SYGVNS. The CDR3 nucleotides are TGTGCCAGCAGTGAGGACAATTCCTCGCCCCAGCATTTT. Translation gives CASSEDNSSPQHF.

The rearrangement links TRBV5-4 to TRBJ2-2; D uncertain. The CDR3 has 13 amino acids. Trimming took 1 base from V and 5 from J, leaving 6 bases between them. The germline CDR1 and CDR2 sequences are SGHNT and YYREEE (reference sequence). The CDR3 DNA is TGTGCCAGCAGCTTGCGGTGGACCGGGGAGCTGTTTTTT. Encoded protein: CASSLRWTGELFF.

The chain uses TRBV7-2 and TRBJ1-2, with TRBD1 identical over 10 bases. This CDR3 spans 15 amino acids. The J segment lost 8 bases and the V segment lost 5 bases, leaving 11 bases of the junction unmatched. The germline V gene has CDR1 SGHTA and CDR2 FQGNSA. In DNA, the CDR3 is TGTGCCAGCAGCATCGCAGGACAGGGGGTGTACGGCTACACCTTC. Amino acid sequence: CASSIAGQGVYGYTF.

The chain is built from TRBV21-1 and TRBJ2-7; the DNA was not compared with TRBD1, the D call given in the table. TRBV21-1 represents a pseudogene. The CDR3 has 17 amino acids. CDR3 bases: TGTGCCAGCAGCATCGGAGAGGGACAGGGGGAAGGCTACGAGCAGTACTTC. It is translated as CASSIGEGQGEGYEQYF.

The rearrangement joins TRBV4-1 to TRBJ2-6; tentatively, D is TRBD2 (6 bases). CDR3 length equals 18 residues. Germline V gives CDR1 MGHRA, CDR2 YSYEKL. Trimming pared 4 bases from V and 2 bases from J, leaving 18 bases between. The DNA of the CDR3 is TGCGCCAGCAGCCGACTAGTTTTCGCAGGGACTGGGGCCAACGTCCTGACTTTC. Its protein product is CASSRLVFAGTGANVLTF.

The V call is TRBV19, the J call TRBJ2-1; 8 nucleotides line up with TRBD2. With V trimmed by 5 bases and J by 9 bases, 9 bases remained unmatched. The CDR3 totals 14 residues. Germline CDR1 is LNHDA and CDR2 is SQIVND (reference sequence). CDR3 region: CASSYLGLAPEQFF. For the CDR3, the DNA is TGTGCCAGTAGTTATCTTGGACTAGCACCTGAGCAGTTCTTC.

CDR3 amino acids: CASSLYRGLQPQHF. The CDR3 coding sequence is TGTGCCAGCAGTTTATACAGGGGCCTTCAGCCCCAGCATTTT. The gene calls are TRBV27 and TRBJ1-5; 7 nucleotides match TRBD1. Germline assignment: CDR1 MNHEY and CDR2 SMNVEV (reference sequence). CDR3 length: 14 residues. The V and J ends lost 1 base and 6 bases, in that order; junction bases with no gene match: 3.

The chain links TRBV5-1 to TRBJ1-5; TRBD1 matches at 11 bases. Germline CDR1 reads SGHRS; CDR2 reads YFSETQ. J was trimmed by 3 bases and V by 4 bases; bases with no gene match: 9. This CDR3 region has 17 residues. Here the CDR3 reads CASSPGQGATHNQPQHF. The CDR3 DNA reads as TGCGCCAGCAGCCCCGGACAGGGGGCCACCCACAATCAGCCCCAGCATTTT.

In its sample, this clone was seen a few times. The CDR3 is CASSGETGVAKNIQYF. The CDR3 region has the DNA TGTGCCAGCAGTGGGGAGACAGGGGTAGCCAAAAACATTCAGTACTTC. This chain links TRBV2 with TRBJ2-4, with 8 bases matching TRBD1. Germline V gene lookup returns CDR1 SNHLY and CDR2 FYNNEI. The CDR3 totals 16 residues. The junction had 5 bases not matched to a gene; V was cut back by 4 bases and J by 0 bases.

The rearrangement links TRBV14 to TRBJ1-2; D is undetermined. This CDR3 has 14 residues. The germline V gene encodes CDR1 SGHDN and CDR2 FVKESK. V lost 0 bases and J lost 4, with 9 bases in between. This CDR3 reads CASSQDQETYGYTF. The CDR3 nucleotides read TGTGCCAGCAGCCAAGACCAGGAAACCTATGGCTACACCTTC. The variable domain in full, completed from reference TRBV14 and TRBJ1-2, reads EAGVTQFPSHSVIEKGQTVTLRCDPISGHDNLYWYRRVMGKEIKFLLHFVKESKQDESGMPNNRFLAERTGGTYSTLKVQPAELEDSGVYFCASSQDQETYGYTFGSGTRLTVV.

This clone has a handful of counts. This chain joins TRBV14 and TRBJ2-7; D may be TRBD2 (5 bases). With 1 base removed from V and 0 bases from J, the gap between germline ends came to 10 bases. Germline CDR1 SGHDN, CDR2 FVKESK. The CDR3 has 15 residues. CDR3 sequence reads: CASSQAGAGSYEQYF. The CDR3 bases are TGTGCCAGCAGCCAAGCGGGTGCGGGCTCCTACGAGCAGTACTTC.

The rearrangement uses TRBV28 and TRBJ2-2, with D perhaps matching TRBD2 (5 bases). The CDR3 has 16 amino acids. Germline CDR1 reads MDHEN; CDR2 reads SYDVKM. V was cut by 1 base and J by 3 bases, with 12 bases left in between. CDR3 loop: CASSLYVGEDTGELFF. The DNA for the CDR3 is TGTGCCAGCAGTTTATATGTGGGAGAGGACACCGGGGAGCTGTTTTTT.

The rearrangement links TRBV15 to TRBJ2-7, with a possible D match to TRBD2 (5 bases). Trimming took off 4 bases at V and 7 bases at J, with 20 bases between the two ends. The V gene's germline CDR1 is LNHNV and CDR2 YYDKDF (reference sequence). CDR3 length equals 15 residues. This CDR3 is CATSTNRGTLGEQYF. DNA of the CDR3: TGTGCCACCAGCACGAATCGGGGAACCCTGGGGGAGCAGTACTTC.

V and J are TRBV18 and TRBJ2-1; 9 bases match TRBD2. This CDR3 has 16 amino acids. V was clipped by 3 bases and J by 3 bases; unmatched bases: 6. Germline V gene lookup returns CDR1 KGHSH and CDR2 LQKENI. The CDR3 DNA follows: TGTGCCAGCTCACCTGGAGCGGGGGGACACTACAATGAGCAGTTCTTC. It is translated as CASSPGAGGHYNEQFF. The variable domain in full, with the rest retrieved from reference TRBV18 and TRBJ2-1, is NAGVMQNPRHLVRRRGQEARLRCSPMKGHSHVYWYRQLPEEGLKFMVYLQKENIIDESGMPKERFSAEFPKEGPSILRIQQVVRGDSAAYFCASSPGAGGHYNEQFFGPGTRLTVL.

The chain employs TRBV6-2 or TRBV6-3 and TRBJ1-5; maybe TRBD1 (6 bases). Per the germline V gene, CDR1 is MNHEY and CDR2 is SVGEGT. Trimming cost V 0 bases and J 5 bases, with 17 bases left between them. This CDR3 has 17 residues. The DNA for the CDR3 is TGTGCCAGCAGTTACTCCCCGGCCAGGGGAAGTCATCAGCCCCAGCATTTT. This encodes CASSYSPARGSHQPQHF.